This section outlines one TCR beta chain sequence together with its context. What it binds is not known. These data are taken from a study of OX40 agonist ivuxolimab in advanced cancers. Study-wide context: A history of anti-PD-1, anti-PD-L1 or anti-CTLA-4 therapy was acceptable, and around 36% had some. The study's findings and limits: Averaging showed that CD8+ T cells had more expanded clones than CD4+ did. At 0.1 to 3.0 mg/kg and by week 6, clonal expansion occurred in CD4+ and CD8+ blood T cells.

The CDR3 is 14 amino acids. Looked up from germline, CDR1 is MNHNS and CDR2 is SASEGT. V lost 7 bases, J lost 8 bases, and 17 bases lay in between. Data came from immunoSEQ multiplex PCR; TCRdb stores just in-frame clones and leaves some out. The sample yields about 130,000 clones, just over 90% seen once. This receptor was taken from an adult with an advanced solid tumor such as melanoma, head and neck, liver or kidney cancer. The sequences come from CD4+ or CD8+ T cells sorted from blood, collected in a trial of the OX40 agonist ivuxolimab. The J gene is TRBJ1-4, the V gene TRBV6-1; D not certain. The CDR3 DNA reads as TGTGCCAGCAACTCCGGGCCAGAGAGGGAAAAACTGTTTTTT. This gives the protein CASNSGPEREKLFF.